This is a list of T cell receptor beta chains from one sample in a study of cytomegalovirus exposure and HLA in healthy donors. Data came from immunoSEQ multiplex PCR; TCRdb stores just in-frame clones and leaves some out. The sample contains roughly 90,000 clones, roughly 75% of which appear only once. The sequencing input was PBMCs. These receptors originate from a man aged 25 to 40 in good health and CMV-seronegative. The CDR3 runs from the conserved cysteine through the conserved F or W. The D gene is left open where the match is weak. Part of the rows lack a size; the others show once, few, many or a class for expanded clones.

size | J | D | V | DNA | CDR3
. | TRBJ1-5 | TRBD1 | TRBV6-5 | TGTGCCAGCAGGCCGGGACAGGGTGCTCAGCCCCAGCATTTT | CASRPGQGAQPQHF
. | TRBJ1-6 | . | TRBV5-8 | TGTGCCAGCAGCTTGGGGACAGTACATAATTCACCCCTCCACTTT | CASSLGTVHNSPLHF
. | TRBJ2-2 | . | TRBV7-2 | TGTGCCAGCAGCTTAGGAGCAAACACCGGGGAGCTGTTTTTT | CASSLGANTGELFF
. | TRBJ2-3 | . | TRBV9 | TGTGCCAGCAGCGTAGACGGGGGTGTTACAGATACGCAGTATTTT | CASSVDGGVTDTQYF
. | TRBJ1-5 | TRBD1 | TRBV18 | TGTGCCGCCAGACAGGGGATTGATCAGCCCCAGCATTTT | CAARQGIDQPQHF
. | TRBJ2-1 | . | TRBV9 | TGTGCCAGCAGCGCTATGGACAGAGGGAATTACAATGAGCAGTTCTTC | CASSAMDRGNYNEQFF
. | TRBJ2-1 | TRBD2 | TRBV10-3 | TGTGCCATCAGTGAGGAGCGAGGTAGCGGGCCGTTGGATGAGCAGTTCTTC | CAISEERGSGPLDEQFF
. | TRBJ2-2 | . | TRBV7-9 | TGTGCCAGCAGCTCCCAGGGGACCGGGGAGCTGTTTTTT | CASSSQGTGELFF
. | TRBJ2-5 | TRBD1 | TRBV25-1 | TGTGCCAGCAGTACAGACCCGGACAGGCAAGAGACCCAGTACTTC | CASSTDPDRQETQYF
few | TRBJ1-2 | TRBD1 | TRBV9 | TGTGCCAGCAGCGTAGCACCAGGGGGAGGAGGCTACACCTTC | CASSVAPGGGGYTF
. | TRBJ2-7 | . | TRBV5-4 | TGTGCAGTCGGAGGGGTTTACGAGCAGTACTTC | CAVGGVYEQYF